A single sample is the source of the 9 T cell receptor beta chains below, sequenced in a study of blood T cell repertoires in COVID-19. Libraries were prepared by immunoSEQ multiplex PCR; TCRdb keeps only in-frame clonotypes and omits some of them. Here the sample spans 130,000 to 150,000 clones, less than 85% being singletons. The sample was peripheral blood. These TCRs come from an elderly woman in a cohort sampled during active or convalescent COVID-19.

The chain is built from TRBV18 and TRBJ2-5; D possibly corresponds to TRBD2 (5 bases). The CDR3 is 16 residues long. Germline V CDR1 and CDR2: KGHSH, LQKENI. V was shortened by 2 bases and J by 5 bases, with 18 bases between the two germline ends. CDR3 nucleotide sequence: TGTGCCAGCTCACCATCGGCCACCAATAGAGGGGAGACCCAGTACTTC. Translation: CASSPSATNRGETQYF.

The V gene is TRBV3-1 (or the pseudogene TRBV3-2), the J gene TRBJ1-1; D is unclear. CDR1 is LGHDT, CDR2 YNNKEL, per germline (reference sequence). CDR3 length: 13 amino acids. The V end lost 4 bases, the J end lost 1 base, and 7 bases lay between the germline ends. In DNA, the CDR3 is TGTGCCAGCAGCCTCACGGGGAACACTGAAGCTTTCTTT. This encodes CASSLTGNTEAFF.

This sequence joins TRBV11-2 and TRBJ2-3, with 8 bases identical to TRBD2. Germline CDR1 is SGHAT and CDR2 is FQNNGV. This CDR3 has 15 amino acids. V lost 3 bases, J lost 5 bases, and 7 bases stayed unmatched. CDR3 amino acids: CASSFWRGAIDTQYF. The CDR3 DNA sequence: TGTGCCAGCAGCTTCTGGCGGGGGGCCATAGATACGCAGTATTTT.

The rearrangement uses TRBV11-2 and TRBJ1-2; 8 bases line up with TRBD1. CDR1 is SGHAT and CDR2 is FQNNGV in the germline V gene. The length of the CDR3 is 14 residues. With V trimmed by 1 base and J by 6 bases, 4 bases remained unmatched. The CDR3 bases are TGTGCCAGCAGCTTAGTTCCGACAGGGGATGGCTACACCTTC. As protein: CASSLVPTGDGYTF.

The J gene is TRBJ1-2, the V gene TRBV21-1. TRBV21-1 constitutes a pseudogene. The CDR3 length is 17 residues. CDR3 in amino acids: CASSKGHVGGAVHGYTF. In DNA, the CDR3 is TGTGCCAGCAGCAAAGGGCACGTTGGGGGGGCGGTGCATGGCTACACCTTC.

V and J are TRBV6-2 or TRBV6-3 and TRBJ1-2; D gene ambiguous. This CDR3 comprises 14 residues. Germline CDR1 is MNHEY and CDR2 is SVGEGT. V lost 4 bases to trimming and J lost 3 bases, with 12 bases between them. CDR3 bases: TGTGCCAGCAGTTCGATCCAGATTCACTATGGCTACACCTTC. It translates to CASSSIQIHYGYTF.

The chain couples TRBV7-9 to TRBJ2-3, with 7 bases aligning to TRBD1. J was trimmed by 1 base and V by 5 bases; bases with no gene match: 3. CDR1 and CDR2 from the germline V gene are SEHNR and FQNEAQ (reference sequence). The CDR3 runs 14 residues. DNA for the CDR3: TGTGCCAGCAGCCTCACAGGGGGCACAGATACGCAGTATTTT. Translation: CASSLTGGTDTQYF.

This clone showed up just a few times. The chain employs TRBV6-5 and TRBJ1-1; TRBD1 might be the D (6 bases). The length of the CDR3 is 14 residues. Germline V lookup: CDR1 MNHEY, CDR2 SVGAGI. In DNA form, the CDR3 reads TGTTCCACAGGGCCCCAATACATGAACACTGAAGCTTTCTTT. Translated, it gives CSTGPQYMNTEAFF.

This clone was observed a handful of times. The chain uses TRBV5-4 and TRBJ1-4, with 7 nucleotides matching TRBD1. Looked up from germline, CDR1 is SGHNT and CDR2 is YYREEE (reference sequence). The CDR3 totals 17 residues. V lost 0 bases and J lost 1; bases outside the gene matches: 6. Here the CDR3 DNA reads TGTGCCAGCAGCTTGGGGGCAGGGGGGCAAACTAATGAAAAACTGTTTTTT. Amino acids: CASSLGAGGQTNEKLFF.